One sample yielded the 9 T cell receptor beta chains listed below, sequenced in a study of identical twins. TCRdb re-derived calls from the 5' RACE reads in MiXCR, one entry per CDR3 protein. The sample contains roughly 540,000 distinct CDR3 sequences, roughly 21% of which appear only once. These data are also associated with another study on T cells expressing NK-cell markers.

The sequenced sample consisted of CD4+ T cells sorted from blood. All receptors derive from a young woman in good health.

This clonotype was counted a few times. The V and J genes are TRBV24-1 and TRBJ2-1; 10 nucleotides align to TRBD2. The germline CDR1 and CDR2 sequences are KGHDR and SFDVKD. The CDR3 consists of 14 residues. The V segment lost 4 bases and the J segment 7 bases; nucleotides outside the gene matches: 3. The CDR3 loop reads CATSDLTSGNEQFF. In DNA form, the CDR3 reads TGTGCCACCAGTGACTTGACTAGCGGGAATGAGCAGTTCTTC.

CDR3 protein: CSAKQRATGELFF. CDR3 bases: TGCAGTGCTAAACAGCGGGCCACCGGGGAGCTGTTTTTT. The J gene is TRBJ2-2, the V gene TRBV20-1, with a possible D match to TRBD2 (6 bases). The ends were cut back, 4 bases at V and 4 bases at J, with 10 bases in the middle. In germline, CDR1 is DFQATT, CDR2 SNEGSKA (reference sequence). This CDR3 is built from 13 residues.

The V gene is TRBV18, the J gene TRBJ2-2, with 10 bases aligning to TRBD1. Germline CDR1 KGHSH, CDR2 LQKENI. The V segment lost 3 bases and the J segment 7 bases; nucleotides outside the gene matches: 2. The length of the CDR3 is 14 residues. CDR3: CASSPGQGIGELFF. For the CDR3, the DNA is TGTGCCAGCTCACCGGGACAGGGGATCGGGGAGCTGTTTTTT. The variable domain in full, completed from reference TRBV18 and TRBJ2-2, reads NAGVMQNPRHLVRRRGQEARLRCSPMKGHSHVYWYRQLPEEGLKFMVYLQKENIIDESGMPKERFSAEFPKEGPSILRIQQVVRGDSAAYFCASSPGQGIGELFFGEGSRLTVL.

The chain combines TRBV29-1 with TRBJ1-1, with D unresolved. The CDR3 runs 10 residues. V lost 4 bases and J 4 bases, leaving 4 bases between the germline ends. Germline values: CDR1 SQVTM, CDR2 ANQGSEA. The CDR3, as DNA: TGCAGCGTTGTGGGCACTGAAGCTTTCTTT. Translation gives CSVVGTEAFF.

This clonotype was seen a few times. This chain uses TRBV5-1 with TRBJ2-2, with D possibly being TRBD1 (5 bases). Between the trimmed V and J ends, which lost 2 bases and 7 bases, there was a span of 9 bases. The CDR3 is 13 amino acids. The germline V gene encodes CDR1 SGHRS and CDR2 YFSETQ. The CDR3 nucleotides are TGCGCCAGCAGCTTAGGGGCGATCGGGGAGCTGTTTTTT. Its protein product is CASSLGAIGELFF. The full variable domain, its missing parts supplied by reference TRBV5-1 and TRBJ2-2, is KAGVTQTPRYLIKTRGQQVTLSCSPISGHRSVSWYQQTPGQGLQFLFEYFSETQRNKGNFPGRFSGRQFSNSRSEMNVSTLELGDSALYLCASSLGAIGELFFGEGSRLTVL.

The V call is TRBV20-1, the J call TRBJ2-5; D is uncertain. The length of the CDR3 is 11 residues. Germline V gene data show CDR1 as DFQATT and CDR2 as SNEGSKA (reference sequence). The germline V and J ends were trimmed by 4 bases and 5 bases, with 8 bases remaining between them. For the CDR3, the DNA is TGCAGTGCTACCGAATGGGAGACCCAGTACTTC. Its translation: CSATEWETQYF.

This clonotype was picked up a small number of times. The rearrangement links TRBV12-3 or TRBV12-4 to TRBJ2-2, with 10 bases aligning to TRBD2. The V segment lost 9 bases and the J segment 6 bases; nucleotides outside the gene matches: 10. CDR3 length: 15 amino acids. CDR3 nucleotide sequence: TGTGCCAGTCCCAATCGGAGCGGGAGGGCCGGGGAGCTGTTTTTT. Translating gives CASPNRSGRAGELFF.

This clonotype was seen more than once but under ten times. The V and J genes are TRBV20-1 and TRBJ1-2; possibly TRBD1 for D (6 bases). The V gene's germline CDR1 is DFQATT and CDR2 SNEGSKA (reference sequence). Trimming shortened V by 3 bases and J by 5 bases, and 10 bases separated the two germline ends. The CDR3 extends over 12 amino acids. The CDR3 region is CSASGGAYGYTF. The CDR3 nucleotides read TGCAGTGCTAGTGGGGGGGCGTATGGCTACACCTTC.

This rearrangement joins TRBV29-1 to TRBJ2-7, with 9 nucleotides matching TRBD1. Germline assignment: CDR1 SQVTM and CDR2 ANQGSEA. The CDR3 is 13 residues long. Unmatched junction bases numbered 10, after V lost 7 bases and J lost 6 bases. In DNA form, the CDR3 reads TGCAGCGCGGGCCGGGACAGGGCGGGCGAGCAGTACTTC. Protein product: CSAGRDRAGEQYF.